This T cell receptor (beta chain) was observed in a study of control samples from healthy donors and cancer patients. Profiled with immunoSEQ multiplex PCR; TCRdb holds only in-frame clones, not every one. The sample has some 220,000 clones; roughly 94% are singletons. Losses at the gene ends were 2 bases for V and 4 bases for J; bases not matched to a gene: 4. Germline V gene data show CDR1 as SGDLS and CDR2 as YYNGEE. The CDR3 has 17 amino acids. The source material was blood. This chain connects TRBV9 to TRBJ2-3, with 16 bases aligning to TRBD2. The sequence derives from a man aged 45 to 65 in good health. The CDR3 sequence is CASSVGTSGGASDTQYF. Here the CDR3 DNA reads TGTGCCAGCAGCGTCGGGACTAGCGGGGGGGCGTCAGATACGCAGTATTTT.